The text below deals with one T cell receptor (beta chain). Its antigen is not identified. The entry originates in a study of T cells in localized non-small cell lung cancer. Trimming took 0 bases from V and 4 from J, leaving 0 bases between them. CDR3 length equals 11 residues. The V gene's germline CDR1 is MNHNY and CDR2 SVGAGI (reference sequence). Overall study findings and caveats: A median about 50 of the top 100 tumor clones appeared in adjacent lung.

The assay was immunoSEQ multiplex PCR, and TCRdb's table has in-frame clones only and misses some. The table shows approximately 41,000 clones, with more than 85% occurring only once. This clonotype was sampled from a woman aged 18-49 years with stage III lung adenocarcinoma. Sequenced material: peripheral blood, taken before any cancer treatment. The chain carries TRBV6-6 and TRBJ2-5, with D hard to call. CDR3 bases: TGTGCCAGCAGTTACTCAGAGACCCAGTACTTC. It is translated as CASSYSETQYF.